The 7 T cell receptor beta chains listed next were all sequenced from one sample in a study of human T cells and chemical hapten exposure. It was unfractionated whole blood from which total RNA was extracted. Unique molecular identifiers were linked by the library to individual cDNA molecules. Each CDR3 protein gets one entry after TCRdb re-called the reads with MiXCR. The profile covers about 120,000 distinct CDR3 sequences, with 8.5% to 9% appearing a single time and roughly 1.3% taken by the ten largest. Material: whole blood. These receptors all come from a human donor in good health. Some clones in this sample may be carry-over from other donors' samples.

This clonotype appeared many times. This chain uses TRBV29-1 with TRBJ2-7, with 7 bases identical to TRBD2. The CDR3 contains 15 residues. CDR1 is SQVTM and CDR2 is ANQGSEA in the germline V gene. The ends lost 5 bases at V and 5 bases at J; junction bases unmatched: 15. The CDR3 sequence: CSVSPAGSQGNEQYF. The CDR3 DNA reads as TGCAGCGTTAGTCCAGCGGGGTCCCAAGGGAACGAGCAGTACTTC.

The CDR3 is CASNRIMGETQYF. CDR3 sequence (DNA): TGTGCCAGCAACCGTATAATGGGGGAGACCCAGTACTTC. The V call is TRBV7-2, the J call TRBJ2-5, with D unclear. Trimming left V 7 bases short and J 5 bases short, with 14 bases between. The length of the CDR3 is 13 residues. Germline V gene data show CDR1 as SGHTA and CDR2 as FQGNSA.

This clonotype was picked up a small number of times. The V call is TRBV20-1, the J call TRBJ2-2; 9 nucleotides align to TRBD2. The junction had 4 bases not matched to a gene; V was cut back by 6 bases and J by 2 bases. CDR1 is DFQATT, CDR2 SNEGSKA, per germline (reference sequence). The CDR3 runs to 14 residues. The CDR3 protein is CSAPRGGNTGELFF. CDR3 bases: TGCAGTGCCCCGCGGGGGGGAAACACCGGGGAGCTGTTTTTT.

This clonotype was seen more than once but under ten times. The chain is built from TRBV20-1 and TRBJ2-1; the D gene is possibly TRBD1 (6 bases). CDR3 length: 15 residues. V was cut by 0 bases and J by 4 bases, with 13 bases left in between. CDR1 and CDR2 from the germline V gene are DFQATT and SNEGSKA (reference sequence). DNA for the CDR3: TGCAGTGCTAGAGATCACGGGCAGGGGTACAATGAGCAGTTCTTC. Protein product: CSARDHGQGYNEQFF.

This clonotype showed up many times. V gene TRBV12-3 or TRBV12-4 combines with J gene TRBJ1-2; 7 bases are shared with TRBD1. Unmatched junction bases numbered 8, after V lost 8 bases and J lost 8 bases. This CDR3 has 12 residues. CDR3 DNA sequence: TGTGCCAGCCGGGAGGGGGCGCGCGGCTACACCTTC. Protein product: CASREGARGYTF.

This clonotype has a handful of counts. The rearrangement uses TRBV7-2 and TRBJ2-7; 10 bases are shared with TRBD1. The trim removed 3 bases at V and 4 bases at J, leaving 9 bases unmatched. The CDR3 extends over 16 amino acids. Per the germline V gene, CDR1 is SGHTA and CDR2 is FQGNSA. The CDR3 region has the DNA TGTGCCAGCAGCTTTCCCCCGGGACAGGGGTTTTACGAGCAGTACTTC. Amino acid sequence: CASSFPPGQGFYEQYF.

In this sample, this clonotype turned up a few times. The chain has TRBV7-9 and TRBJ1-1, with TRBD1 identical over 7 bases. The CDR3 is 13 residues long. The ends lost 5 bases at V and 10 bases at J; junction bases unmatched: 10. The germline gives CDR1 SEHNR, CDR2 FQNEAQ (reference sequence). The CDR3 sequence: CASSPLGTVGAFF. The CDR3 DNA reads TGTGCCAGCAGCCCGTTGGGGACAGTGGGAGCTTTCTTT.